This T cell receptor (beta chain) was observed in a study of T cells in Graves' hyperthyroidism and ophthalmopathy. Not enrolled were patients with uncontrolled infection, other autoimmune disease, pregnancy or lactation. Amplified regions were TCR beta CDR3 sequences from RNA transcripts. During a first-round RT-PCR of the TCR CDR3, the HTBI primer set was used. MiXCR, run by TCRdb on the multiplex PCR reads, gives a single entry per CDR3 protein. The table includes about 520,000 distinct CDR3 sequences, around a quarter detected once. Between the trimmed V and J ends, which lost 1 base and 6 bases, there was a span of 15 bases. Germline V gene lookup returns CDR1 SGHAT and CDR2 FQNNGV. There are 15 residues in the CDR3.

The chain is built from TRBV11-2 and TRBJ1-1; the D gene is possibly TRBD1 (5 bases). The sample comprised blood. The source of this sequence is a woman in her twenties or thirties with Graves' ophthalmopathy. CDR3 in amino acids: CASSLVGMRGPEAFF. The CDR3 DNA reads as TGTGCCAGCAGCTTAGTGGGCATGAGGGGCCCTGAAGCTTTCTTT.